The 26 T cell receptor beta chains in this list originate from one sample, sequenced in a study of T cell responses to AZD1222 COVID-19 vaccine. Sequenced by immunoSEQ multiplex PCR; TCRdb stores in-frame clones only, minus some. Counted here are roughly 180,000 clones, about 91% occurring once; the ten biggest clones make up under 2.5%. The sample in question was peripheral blood, obtained on day 0 of AZD1222 vaccination. The receptors here all came from an adult in good health.

This sequence joins TRBV19 and TRBJ2-3; 10 nucleotides agree with TRBD1. The CDR3 extends over 16 amino acids. Germline V gene lookup returns CDR1 LNHDA and CDR2 SQIVND (reference sequence). V gave up 6 bases and J gave up 5 bases; unmatched junction bases: 11. CDR3 DNA sequence: TGTGCCAGTAGCCACCGACAGGGGGCTCAGAAAGATACGCAGTATTTT. Its protein product is CASSHRQGAQKDTQYF.

The rearrangement links TRBV7-9 to TRBJ2-3, with D possibly matching TRBD1 (5 bases). The V end was cut by 1 base, the J end by 6 bases, with 14 bases between. Per the germline V gene, CDR1 is SEHNR and CDR2 is FQNEAQ (reference sequence). The CDR3 contains 15 residues. DNA for the CDR3: TGTGCCAGCAGCTTAGACCAAGGGGCTGCCGATACGCAGTATTTT. Encoded protein: CASSLDQGAADTQYF.

V is TRBV24-1 and J is TRBJ1-5; D is undetermined. The CDR3 loop spans 12 amino acids. Germline V CDR1 and CDR2: KGHDR, SFDVKD. Trimming took off 9 bases at V and 6 bases at J, with 11 bases between the two ends. CDR3 nucleotide sequence: TGTGCCACCTCAACGGAGGGTCAGCCCCAGCATTTT. Translated: CATSTEGQPQHF.

The V and J genes are TRBV7-9 and TRBJ2-2; D tentatively reads TRBD1 or TRBD2 (6 bases each). The CDR3 extends over 17 amino acids. The germline V and J ends were trimmed by 4 bases and 3 bases, with 18 bases remaining between them. Germline V gene data show CDR1 as SEHNR and CDR2 as FQNEAQ (reference sequence). Written as DNA, the CDR3 is TGTGCCAGCAGCTCTAGGGTAGGGGGGCCCGACACCGGGGAGCTGTTTTTT. This gives the protein CASSSRVGGPDTGELFF. Variable domain in full (rest from reference TRBV7-9 and TRBJ2-2): DTGVSQNPRHKITKRGQNVTFRCDPISEHNRLYWYRQTLGQGPEFLTYFQNEAQLEKSRLLSDRFSAERPKGSFSTLEIQRTEQGDSAMYLCASSSRVGGPDTGELFFGEGSRLTVL.

V is TRBV10-2 and J is TRBJ1-5, with 9 bases matching TRBD1. The length of the CDR3 is 15 residues. V lost 2 bases to trimming and J lost 5 bases; unmatched junction nucleotides: 4. Germline V gene data show CDR1 as WSHSY and CDR2 as SAAADI. For the CDR3, the DNA is TGCGCCAGCAGTGAGGGAGACAGGGGGTATCAGCCCCAGCATTTT. Translation: CASSEGDRGYQPQHF.

The chain links TRBV5-4 to TRBJ2-1; either TRBD1 or TRBD2 may supply D (7 bases each). The CDR3 extends over 15 amino acids. The V and J ends lost 3 bases and 2 bases respectively, with 12 bases between them. Germline CDR1 reads SGHNT; CDR2 reads YYREEE (reference sequence). In DNA form, the CDR3 reads TGTGCCAGCAGCTCCCAGGGGGGGACCTACAATGAGCAGTTCTTC. This sequence encodes CASSSQGGTYNEQFF.

This sequence joins TRBV28 and TRBJ2-1; D unclear. Trimming removed 7 bases from V and 8 bases from J, with 15 bases in between. This CDR3 comprises 13 residues. Germline V gives CDR1 MDHEN, CDR2 SYDVKM. This CDR3 reads CASTKILDDEQFF. CDR3 nucleotides: TGTGCCAGCACTAAGATTCTCGATGATGAGCAGTTCTTC.

The V gene is TRBV18, the J gene TRBJ1-2, with a possible D match to TRBD1 (6 bases). Germline CDR1 is KGHSH and CDR2 is LQKENI. The CDR3 length is 15 residues. Between the trimmed V and J ends, which lost 6 bases and 2 bases, there was a span of 16 bases. CDR3 sequence reads: CASSPEKGGNYGYTF. CDR3 DNA: TGTGCCAGCTCCCCAGAAAAGGGGGGGAACTATGGCTACACCTTC.

In DNA, the CDR3 is TGTGCCATCAGTGGAGACAACACCTACGAGCAGTACTTC. Translation: CAISGDNTYEQYF. The chain has TRBV10-3 and TRBJ2-7; D is unclear. This CDR3 is 13 amino acids long. V was clipped by 4 bases and J by 2 bases, with 9 bases between them. Germline CDR1 ENHRY, CDR2 SYGVKD.

The chain employs TRBV6-2 or TRBV6-3 and TRBJ1-2; D gene unclear. CDR1 MNHEY and CDR2 SVGEGT come from the germline V gene. The V end lost 3 bases, the J end lost 9 bases, and 14 bases lay between the germline ends. CDR3 length: 13 residues. In DNA, the CDR3 is TGTGCCAGCAGTTATCCGGCCCAGTCGAGCTACACCTTC. Protein: CASSYPAQSSYTF.

V gene TRBV19 combines with J gene TRBJ1-1; perhaps TRBD1 as D (5 bases). Germline CDR1 LNHDA, CDR2 SQIVND (reference sequence). V lost 7 bases, J lost 4 bases, and 19 bases lay in between. The CDR3 is 15 residues long. Here the CDR3 reads CASIDGSLRGTEAFF. The DNA for the CDR3 is TGTGCCAGTATTGATGGGTCCTTGAGGGGCACTGAAGCTTTCTTT.

This rearrangement joins TRBV7-6 to TRBJ2-3, with D possibly matching TRBD2 (5 bases). CDR1 is SGHVS and CDR2 is FNYEAQ in the germline V gene. The CDR3 sequence is 13 residues long. Deletions cut 2 bases from V and 7 bases from J, with 10 bases between. CDR3 nucleotide sequence: TGTGCCAGCAGCTTATCGTTAGCGCATACGCAGTATTTT. It translates to CASSLSLAHTQYF.

V and J are TRBV5-6 and TRBJ2-2, with 10 bases identical to TRBD2. This CDR3 region has 16 residues. Germline assignment: CDR1 SGHDT and CDR2 YYEEEE. With 1 base clipped from V and 2 bases from J, the junction kept 2 bases outside the gene matches. CDR3 protein: CASSLTSGTNTGELFF. The CDR3 DNA reads TGTGCCAGCAGCTTGACTAGCGGGACCAACACCGGGGAGCTGTTTTTT.

This chain connects TRBV19 to TRBJ1-1; D unclear. V was pared by 5 bases and J by 2 bases, with 12 bases between. The CDR3 length is 14 residues. Germline CDR1 and CDR2: LNHDA and SQIVND (reference sequence). CDR3 coding DNA: TGTGCCAGTAGTTCTACCACCCGAAACACTGAAGCTTTCTTT. Translated, it gives CASSSTTRNTEAFF.

The genes are TRBV28 and TRBJ1-6, with unresolved D. CDR3 length: 12 amino acids. Germline CDR1 is MDHEN and CDR2 is SYDVKM. Trimming removed 1 base from V and 9 bases from J, with 4 bases in between. CDR3: CASSLLPSPLHF. DNA of the CDR3: TGTGCCAGCAGTTTATTACCTTCACCCCTCCACTTT.

The CDR3 DNA reads TGTGCCAGCAGCTTAGCGTACGGTTTTGAAGCTTTCTTT. It specifies CASSLAYGFEAFF. The genes are TRBV7-2 and TRBJ1-1; D gene uncertain. Trimming took 0 bases from V and 7 from J, leaving 9 bases between them. The germline V gene encodes CDR1 SGHTA and CDR2 FQGNSA. The CDR3 covers 13 residues.

This sequence joins TRBV18 and TRBJ1-2, with D perhaps matching TRBD1 (5 bases). There are 15 residues in the CDR3. CDR1 and CDR2 (germline): KGHSH, LQKENI. V was pared by 6 bases and J by 3 bases, with 17 bases between. CDR3 nucleotide sequence: TGTGCCAGCTCGCCCACGGGGCAGACCCACTATGGCTACACCTTC. Its translation is CASSPTGQTHYGYTF. Combining the CDR3 with reference TRBV18 and TRBJ1-2 gives the whole variable domain NAGVMQNPRHLVRRRGQEARLRCSPMKGHSHVYWYRQLPEEGLKFMVYLQKENIIDESGMPKERFSAEFPKEGPSILRIQQVVRGDSAAYFCASSPTGQTHYGYTFGSGTRLTVV.

The chain recombines TRBV9 with TRBJ2-1, with 8 bases that match TRBD2. The CDR3 runs to 15 residues. Germline V CDR1 and CDR2: SGDLS, YYNGEE. V shed 0 bases and J 9 bases; nucleotides not matched to a gene: 8. In nucleotides, the CDR3 is TGTGCCAGCAGCGTAGAGGGACTAGAGGGCGGTGAGCAGTTCTTC. Protein sequence: CASSVEGLEGGEQFF.

The gene calls are TRBV29-1 and TRBJ2-7; D not certain. V lost 5 bases and J lost 4, with 12 bases in between. CDR1 and CDR2 from the germline V gene are SQVTM and ANQGSEA. CDR3 length: 12 amino acids. CDR3 amino acids: CSVLEVGYEQYF. The CDR3 DNA sequence: TGCAGCGTTTTAGAGGTCGGGTACGAGCAGTACTTC.

This chain connects TRBV7-8 to TRBJ1-1; tentative D call: TRBD1 (5 bases). The germline V and J ends were trimmed by 0 bases and 1 base, with 12 bases remaining between them. The CDR3 spans 16 residues. Per the germline V gene, CDR1 is SGHVS and CDR2 is FQNEAQ. For the CDR3, the DNA is TGTGCCAGCAGCTTAGCCGTTGGGGGACCGAACACTGAAGCTTTCTTT. It encodes CASSLAVGGPNTEAFF.

V is TRBV28 and J is TRBJ1-1; 7 bases agree with TRBD1. Unmatched junction bases numbered 9, after V lost 1 base and J lost 1 base. The CDR3 length is 17 residues. Germline V gives CDR1 MDHEN, CDR2 SYDVKM. For the CDR3, the DNA is TGTGCCAGCAGTTTATCAGGGACAGAGATGACGAACACTGAAGCTTTCTTT. Its translation is CASSLSGTEMTNTEAFF.

The rearrangement joins TRBV7-2 to TRBJ2-1; D not certain. Trimming pared 8 bases from V and 3 bases from J, leaving 2 bases between. This CDR3 has 10 residues. Per germline, CDR1 SGHTA and CDR2 FQGNSA. In nucleotides, the CDR3 is TGTGCCAGCGGCTACAATGAGCAGTTCTTC. Translated: CASGYNEQFF.

This chain connects TRBV3-1 (or the pseudogene TRBV3-2) to TRBJ2-3; 8 nucleotides match TRBD1. CDR1 is LGHDT, CDR2 YNNKEL, per germline (reference sequence). This CDR3 has 17 residues. V lost 0 bases and J lost 3; bases outside the gene matches: 8. In nucleotides, the CDR3 is TGTGCCAGCAGCCAAGATAGAGGGCAGGGGGCAACAGATACGCAGTATTTT. This encodes CASSQDRGQGATDTQYF.

The chain uses TRBV13 and TRBJ1-5; 8 bases align to TRBD1. The CDR3 sequence is 15 residues long. The V gene's germline CDR1 is PRHDT and CDR2 FYEKMQ (reference sequence). Trimming removed 0 bases from V and 8 bases from J; junction bases left unmatched: 6. The CDR3 protein is CASSLGGQGFKPQHF. CDR3 bases: TGTGCCAGCAGCTTAGGAGGACAGGGCTTTAAGCCCCAGCATTTT.

V and J are TRBV27 and TRBJ1-6; D is unresolved. This CDR3 contains 17 residues. V was trimmed by 6 bases and J by 0 bases, leaving 15 bases between them. The germline V gene has CDR1 MNHEY and CDR2 SMNVEV (reference sequence). CDR3 in amino acids: CASSPGPRSSYNSPLHF. The CDR3 DNA sequence: TGTGCCAGCAGCCCCGGGCCCCGAAGCTCCTATAATTCACCCCTCCACTTT.

This clone has only one observation. The chain has TRBV29-1 and TRBJ2-7; no clear D. The CDR3 consists of 13 residues. The V end lost 6 bases, the J end lost 3 bases, and 15 bases lay between the germline ends. Germline-derived CDR1 and CDR2 are SQVTM and ANQGSEA. The CDR3, as DNA: TGCAGCGTGAGGACGGGTACCTACTACGAGCAGTACTTC. Residues: CSVRTGTYYEQYF.